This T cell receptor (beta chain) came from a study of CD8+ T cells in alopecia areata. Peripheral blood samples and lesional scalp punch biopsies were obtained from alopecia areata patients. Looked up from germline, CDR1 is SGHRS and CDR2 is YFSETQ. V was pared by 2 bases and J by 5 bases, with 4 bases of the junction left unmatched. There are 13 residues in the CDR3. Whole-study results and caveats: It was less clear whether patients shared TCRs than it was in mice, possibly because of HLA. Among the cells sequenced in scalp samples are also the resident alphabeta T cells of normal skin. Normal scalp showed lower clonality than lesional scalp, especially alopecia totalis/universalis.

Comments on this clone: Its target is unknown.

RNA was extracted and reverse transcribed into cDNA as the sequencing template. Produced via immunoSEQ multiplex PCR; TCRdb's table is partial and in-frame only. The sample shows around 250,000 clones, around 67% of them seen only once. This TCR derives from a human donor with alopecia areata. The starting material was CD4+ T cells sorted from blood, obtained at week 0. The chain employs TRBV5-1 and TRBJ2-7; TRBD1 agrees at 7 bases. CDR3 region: CASSLVGTDEQYF. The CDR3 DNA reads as TGCGCCAGCAGCTTAGTCGGGACAGACGAGCAGTACTTC.